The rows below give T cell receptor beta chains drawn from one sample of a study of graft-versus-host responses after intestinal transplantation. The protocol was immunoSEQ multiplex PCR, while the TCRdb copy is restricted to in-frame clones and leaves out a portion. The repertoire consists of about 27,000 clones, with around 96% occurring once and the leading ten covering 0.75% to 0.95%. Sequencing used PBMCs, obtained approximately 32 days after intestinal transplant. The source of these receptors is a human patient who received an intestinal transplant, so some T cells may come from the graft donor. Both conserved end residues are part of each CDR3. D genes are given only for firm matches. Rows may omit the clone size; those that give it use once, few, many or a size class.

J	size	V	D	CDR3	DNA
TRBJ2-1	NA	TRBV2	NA	CASSEMLGGEQFF	TGTGCCAGCAGTGAAATGCTAGGGGGTGAGCAGTTCTTC
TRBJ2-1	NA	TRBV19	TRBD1	CATHPGQGYYNEQFF	TGTGCCACCCACCCCGGACAGGGGTACTACAATGAGCAGTTCTTC
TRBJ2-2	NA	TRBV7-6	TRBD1	CASSLVRTGGTGELFF	TGTGCCAGCAGCTTAGTAAGGACAGGAGGAACCGGGGAGCTGTTTTTT
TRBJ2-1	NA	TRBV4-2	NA	CASSQEDLPNEQFF	TGTGCCAGCAGCCAAGAAGATCTTCCCAATGAGCAGTTCTTC
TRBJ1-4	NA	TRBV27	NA	CASSPALGFNEKLFF	TGTGCCAGCAGTCCCGCCTTAGGGTTTAATGAAAAACTGTTTTTT
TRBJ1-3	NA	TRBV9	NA	CASSVGVRKAISGNTIYF	TGTGCCAGCAGCGTAGGGGTACGGAAGGCCATCTCTGGAAACACCATATATTTT
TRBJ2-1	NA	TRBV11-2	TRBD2	CASSLVPAGVLNEQFF	TGTGCCAGCAGCTTAGTCCCAGCGGGAGTTCTTAATGAGCAGTTCTTC
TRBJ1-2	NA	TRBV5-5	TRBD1	CASSLGSQDRAAEFNYGYTF	TGTGCCAGCAGCTTGGGGTCTCAGGACAGGGCCGCCGAATTTAACTATGGCTACACCTTC
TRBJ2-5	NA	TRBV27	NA	CASSLLVGDETQYF	TGTGCCAGCAGTTTATTAGTAGGGGATGAGACCCAGTACTTC
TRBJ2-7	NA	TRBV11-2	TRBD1	CASSLRQGPYEQYF	TGTGCCAGCAGCCTCCGACAGGGGCCCTACGAGCAGTACTTC
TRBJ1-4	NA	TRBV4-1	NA	CASSQDARATNEKLFF	TGCGCCAGCAGCCAAGACGCCCGGGCAACTAATGAAAAACTGTTTTTT
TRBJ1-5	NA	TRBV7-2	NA	CASSLVMGPNQPQHF	TGTGCCAGCAGCTTAGTTATGGGACCCAATCAGCCCCAGCATTTT
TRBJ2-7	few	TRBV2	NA	CASSGQTSYEQYF	TGTGCCAGCAGTGGACAGACCTCCTACGAGCAGTACTTC
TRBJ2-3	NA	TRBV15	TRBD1	CATSMTGSADTQYF	TGTGCCACCAGCATGACAGGGTCAGCAGATACGCAGTATTTT
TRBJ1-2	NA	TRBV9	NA	CASSGGQSTSSVHGYTF	TGTGCCAGCAGCGGTGGACAAAGTACTTCCTCCGTCCATGGCTACACCTTC
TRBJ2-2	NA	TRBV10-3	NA	CAISGSNTGELFF	TGTGCCATCTCAGGGTCGAACACCGGGGAGCTGTTTTTT
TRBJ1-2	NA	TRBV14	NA	CASSQITSRDTNYGYTF	TGTGCCAGCAGCCAAATCACCTCCCGGGATACAAACTATGGCTACACCTTC
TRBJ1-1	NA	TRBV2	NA	CATRDTGTTEAFF	TGTGCCACCCGGGACACTGGAACTACTGAAGCTTTCTTT
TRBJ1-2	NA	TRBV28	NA	CASSFIRSHWEGGSYGYTF	TGTGCCAGCAGTTTTATCCGGTCTCATTGGGAAGGGGGTAGCTATGGCTACACCTTC
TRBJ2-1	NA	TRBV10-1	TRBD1	CASSEDRGSYNEQFF	TGCGCCAGCAGTGAGGACAGGGGCTCGTACAATGAGCAGTTCTTC
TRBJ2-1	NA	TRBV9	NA	CASSVGGASYNEQFF	TGTGCCAGCAGCGTAGGCGGGGCCTCCTACAATGAGCAGTTCTTC
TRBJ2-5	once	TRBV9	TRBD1	CASSAGGETQYF	TGTGCCAGCAGCGCAGGGGGAGAGACCCAGTACTTC
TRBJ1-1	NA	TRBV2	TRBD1	CASYWDREGNTEAFF	TGTGCCAGCTACTGGGACAGGGAAGGGAACACTGAAGCTTTCTTT
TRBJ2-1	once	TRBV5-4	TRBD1	CASSTGTGVPNEQFF	TGTGCCAGCAGCACCGGGACAGGGGTACCTAATGAGCAGTTCTTC
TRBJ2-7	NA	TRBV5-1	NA	CAVGARYEKQYF	TGCGCAGTCGGGGCTAGGTATGAGAAGCAGTACTTC
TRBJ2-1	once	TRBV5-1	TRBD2	CASSPLAGSYNEQFF	TGCGCCAGCAGCCCTTTAGCGGGCTCCTACAATGAGCAGTTCTTC
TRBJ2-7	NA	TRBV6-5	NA	CASQLTGIGHEQYF	TGTGCCAGCCAACTAACAGGGATCGGCCACGAGCAGTACTTC
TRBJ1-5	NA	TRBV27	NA	CASSSGGQPQHF	TGTGCCAGCAGTTCGGGGGGTCAGCCCCAGCATTTT
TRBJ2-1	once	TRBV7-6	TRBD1	CASSDRDRVDEQFF	TGTGCCAGCAGCGACCGGGACAGAGTAGATGAGCAGTTCTTC
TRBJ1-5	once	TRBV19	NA	CASLGQYSNQPQHF	TGTGCCAGCCTTGGACAGTATAGCAATCAGCCCCAGCATTTT
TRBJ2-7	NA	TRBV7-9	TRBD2	CASSLAPGGSSYEQYF	TGTGCCAGCAGCTTAGCGCCTGGCGGGAGCTCCTACGAGCAGTACTTC
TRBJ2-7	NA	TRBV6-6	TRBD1	CASSLQGESYEQYF	TGTGCCAGCAGCCTACAGGGGGAGTCCTACGAGCAGTACTTC
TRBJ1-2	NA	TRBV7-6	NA	CASSSGPFGGYGYTF	TGTGCCAGCAGTTCCGGACCCTTCGGAGGCTATGGCTACACCTTC
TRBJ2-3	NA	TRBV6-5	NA	CASSYSKGGRQYF	TGTGCCAGCAGTTACTCGAAGGGTGGCCGGCAGTATTTT
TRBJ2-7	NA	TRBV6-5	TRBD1	CASSLNRGNEQYF	TGTGCCAGCAGTCTTAACAGGGGCAACGAGCAGTACTTC
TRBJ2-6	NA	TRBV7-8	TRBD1	CASSLGGQIFSGANVLTF	TGTGCCAGCAGCTTAGGGGGACAGATCTTCTCTGGGGCCAACGTCCTGACTTTC
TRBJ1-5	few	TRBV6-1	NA	CASSEGTGEYQPQHF	TGTGCCAGCAGTGAAGGGACGGGAGAATATCAGCCCCAGCATTTT
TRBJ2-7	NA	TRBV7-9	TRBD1	CASSAGQGGYEQYF	TGTGCCAGCAGCGCCGGACAGGGTGGCTACGAGCAGTACTTC
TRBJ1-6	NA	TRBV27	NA	CASSIQGSAYNSPLHF	TGTGCCAGCAGTATACAGGGTAGTGCCTATAATTCACCCCTCCACTTT
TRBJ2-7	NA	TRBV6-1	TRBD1	CASSALTGTGRVDEQYF	TGTGCCAGCAGTGCACTCACCGGGACAGGGAGGGTGGACGAGCAGTACTTC
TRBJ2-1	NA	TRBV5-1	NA	CASSSSPYNEQFF	TGCGCCAGCAGCTCCTCCCCCTACAATGAGCAGTTCTTC
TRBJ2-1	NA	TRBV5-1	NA	CASSLGVAYNEQFF	TGCGCCAGCAGCTTGGGCGTTGCCTACAATGAGCAGTTCTTC
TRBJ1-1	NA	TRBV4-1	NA	CASSQGAGNTEAFF	TGCGCCAGCAGCCAGGGGGCTGGGAACACTGAAGCTTTCTTT
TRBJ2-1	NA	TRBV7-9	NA	CASSTLYHEQFF	TGTGCCAGCAGCACACTATACCATGAGCAGTTCTTC
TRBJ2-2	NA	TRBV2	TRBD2	CASKRENTGELFF	TGTGCCAGCAAGCGGGAAAACACCGGGGAGCTGTTTTTT
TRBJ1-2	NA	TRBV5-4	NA	CATSTFYDGYTF	TGTGCCACCTCGACCTTTTATGACGGCTACACCTTC
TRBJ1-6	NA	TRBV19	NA	CASTAMRDNSPLHF	TGTGCCAGTACGGCAATGAGGGATAATTCACCCCTCCACTTT
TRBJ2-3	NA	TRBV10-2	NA	CASSGFYTDTQYF	TGCGCCAGCAGTGGGTTTTACACAGATACGCAGTATTTT
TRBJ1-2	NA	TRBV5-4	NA	CASSLVRADGYTF	TGTGCCAGCAGCTTGGTCAGGGCGGATGGCTACACCTTC
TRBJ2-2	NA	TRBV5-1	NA	CASSLQRTTSTGELFF	TGCGCCAGCAGCTTGCAGCGGACTACAAGTACCGGGGAGCTGTTTTTT